Listed below are T cell receptor beta chains from one sample, sequenced in a study of T cells after yellow fever vaccination. TCRdb fed the 5' RACE reads into MiXCR, producing one record per CDR3 protein. The sample lists about 320,000 distinct CDR3 sequences, roughly 10% occurring once. This sample comprised CD4+ T cells sorted from PBMCs, obtained 45 days after the yellow fever booster vaccination. These receptor sequences come from a man younger than 30 who received the YFV17D yellow fever vaccine. The conserved cysteine and the conserved F or W are not part of the CDR3 here. The order of the fields is D gene, clone size, V gene, J gene, CDR3 protein. D genes are given only for firm matches. Expanded clones are given a class, and other clones once, few, many or no size at all.

d_call: .; clone_size: many; v_call: TRBV5-1; j_call: TRBJ2-3; cdr3_aa: ASHGGAPTDTQY
d_call: .; clone_size: many; v_call: TRBV6-2/TRBV6-3; j_call: TRBJ1-1; cdr3_aa: ASSRQILNTEAF
d_call: TRBD1; clone_size: .; v_call: TRBV5-1; j_call: TRBJ1-1; cdr3_aa: ASSPGQGLGIGTEAF
d_call: TRBD1; clone_size: .; v_call: TRBV5-1; j_call: TRBJ1-6; cdr3_aa: ASSQTGGESSSPLH
d_call: .; clone_size: .; v_call: TRBV6-5; j_call: TRBJ2-3; cdr3_aa: ASKGQGGDTQY
d_call: .; clone_size: few; v_call: TRBV10-3; j_call: TRBJ2-1; cdr3_aa: AISDDNNEQF
d_call: TRBD1; clone_size: few; v_call: TRBV11-2; j_call: TRBJ1-4; cdr3_aa: ASSLSVQGGYEKLF
d_call: TRBD1; clone_size: .; v_call: TRBV19; j_call: TRBJ1-6; cdr3_aa: ASWGERTGGDSPLH
d_call: .; clone_size: many; v_call: TRBV4-3; j_call: TRBJ1-2; cdr3_aa: ASSQDLGDFDYGYT
d_call: .; clone_size: .; v_call: TRBV20-1; j_call: TRBJ1-5; cdr3_aa: SALEVLDGTLMPQH